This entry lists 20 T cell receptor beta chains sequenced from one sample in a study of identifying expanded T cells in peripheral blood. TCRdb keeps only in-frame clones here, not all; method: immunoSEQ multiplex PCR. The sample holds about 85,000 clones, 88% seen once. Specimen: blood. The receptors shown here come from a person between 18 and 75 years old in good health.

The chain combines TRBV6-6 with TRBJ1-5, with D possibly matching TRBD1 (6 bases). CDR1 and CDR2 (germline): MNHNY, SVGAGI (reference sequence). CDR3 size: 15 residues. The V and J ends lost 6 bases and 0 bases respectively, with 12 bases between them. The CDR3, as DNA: TGTGCCAGCAGACTGACAGGATATAGCAATCAGCCCCAGCATTTT. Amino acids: CASRLTGYSNQPQHF.

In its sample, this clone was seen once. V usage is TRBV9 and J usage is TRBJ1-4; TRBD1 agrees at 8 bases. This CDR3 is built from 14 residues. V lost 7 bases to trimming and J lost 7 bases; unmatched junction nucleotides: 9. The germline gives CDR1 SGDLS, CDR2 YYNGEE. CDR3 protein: CASSRDRSLEKLFF. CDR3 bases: TGTGCCAGCTCTCGGGACAGGTCGCTTGAAAAACTGTTTTTT.

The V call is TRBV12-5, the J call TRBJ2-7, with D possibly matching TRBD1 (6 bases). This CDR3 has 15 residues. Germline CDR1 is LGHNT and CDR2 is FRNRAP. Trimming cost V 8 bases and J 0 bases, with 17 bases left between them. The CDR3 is CASMFSTTGSYEQYF. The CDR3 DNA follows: TGTGCTAGTATGTTTAGTACGACAGGCTCCTACGAGCAGTACTTC.

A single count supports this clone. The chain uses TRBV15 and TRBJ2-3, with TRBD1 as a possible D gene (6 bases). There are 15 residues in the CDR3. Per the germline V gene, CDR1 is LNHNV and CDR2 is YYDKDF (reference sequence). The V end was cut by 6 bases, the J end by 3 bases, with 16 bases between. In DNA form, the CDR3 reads TGTGCCACCAGGGAGCCGGGACAACATACAGATACGCAGTATTTT. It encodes CATREPGQHTDTQYF. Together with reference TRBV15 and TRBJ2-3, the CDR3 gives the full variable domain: DAMVIQNPRYQVTQFGKPVTLSCSQTLNHNVMYWYQQKSSQAPKLLFHYYDKDFNNEADTPDNFQSRRPNTSFCFLDIRSPGLGDTAMYLCATREPGQHTDTQYFGPGTRLTVL.

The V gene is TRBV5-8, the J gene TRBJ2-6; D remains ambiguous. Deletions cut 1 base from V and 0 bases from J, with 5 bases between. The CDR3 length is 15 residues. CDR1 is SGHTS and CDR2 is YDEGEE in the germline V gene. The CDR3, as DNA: TGTGCCAGCAGCTTGTGGATCTCTGGGGCCAACGTCCTGACTTTC. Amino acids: CASSLWISGANVLTF.

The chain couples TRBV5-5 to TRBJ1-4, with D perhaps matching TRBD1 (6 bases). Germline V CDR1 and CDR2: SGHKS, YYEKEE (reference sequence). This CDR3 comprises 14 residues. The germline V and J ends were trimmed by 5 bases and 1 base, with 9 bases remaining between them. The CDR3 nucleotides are TGTGCCAGCAGGCCGACAGGAACTAATGAAAAACTGTTTTTT. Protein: CASRPTGTNEKLFF.

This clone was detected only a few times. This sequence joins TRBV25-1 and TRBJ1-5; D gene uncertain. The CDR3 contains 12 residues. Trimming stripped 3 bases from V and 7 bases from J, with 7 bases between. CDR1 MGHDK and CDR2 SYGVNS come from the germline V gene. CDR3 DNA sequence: TGTGCCAGCAGTGATGGTCGGCAGCCCCAGCATTTT. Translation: CASSDGRQPQHF.

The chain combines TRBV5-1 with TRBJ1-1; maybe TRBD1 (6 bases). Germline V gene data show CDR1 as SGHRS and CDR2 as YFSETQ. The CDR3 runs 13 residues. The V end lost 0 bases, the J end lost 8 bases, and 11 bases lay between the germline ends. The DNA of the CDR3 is TGCGCCAGCAGCTTGGAGGGGGGCACGGAAGCTTTCTTT. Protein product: CASSLEGGTEAFF.

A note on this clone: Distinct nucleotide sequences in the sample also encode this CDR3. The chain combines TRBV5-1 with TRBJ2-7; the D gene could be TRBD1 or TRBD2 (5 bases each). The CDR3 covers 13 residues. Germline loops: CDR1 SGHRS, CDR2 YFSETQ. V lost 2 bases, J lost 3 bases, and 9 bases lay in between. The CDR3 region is CASSLGTHYEQYF. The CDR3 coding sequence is TGCGCCAGCAGCTTAGGGACCCACTACGAGCAGTACTTC.

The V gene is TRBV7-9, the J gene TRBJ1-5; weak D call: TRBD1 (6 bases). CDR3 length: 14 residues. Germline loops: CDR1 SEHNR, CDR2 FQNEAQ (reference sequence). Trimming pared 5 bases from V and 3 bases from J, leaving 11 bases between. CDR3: CASSTGINNQPQHF. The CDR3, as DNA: TGTGCCAGCAGCACAGGGATAAACAATCAGCCCCAGCATTTT.

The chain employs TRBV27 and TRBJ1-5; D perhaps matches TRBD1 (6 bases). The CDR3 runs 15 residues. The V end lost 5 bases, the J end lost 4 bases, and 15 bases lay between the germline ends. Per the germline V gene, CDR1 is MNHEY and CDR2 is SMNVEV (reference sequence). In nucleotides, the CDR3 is TGTGCCAGCAGTGAGGGGGGGGATTTAAATCAGCCCCAGCATTTT. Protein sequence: CASSEGGDLNQPQHF.

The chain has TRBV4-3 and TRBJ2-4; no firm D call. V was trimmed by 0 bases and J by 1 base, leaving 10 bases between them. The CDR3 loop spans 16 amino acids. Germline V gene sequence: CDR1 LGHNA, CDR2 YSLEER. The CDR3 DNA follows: TGCGCCAGCAGCCAAGAGAGAAGGGCGGCCAAAAACATTCAGTACTTC. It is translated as CASSQERRAAKNIQYF.

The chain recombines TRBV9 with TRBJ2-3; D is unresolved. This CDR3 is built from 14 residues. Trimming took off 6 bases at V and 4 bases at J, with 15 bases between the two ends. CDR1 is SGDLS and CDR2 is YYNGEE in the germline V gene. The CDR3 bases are TGTGCCAGCATCCCCCTCGTTAGCTCAGATACGCAGTATTTT. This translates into CASIPLVSSDTQYF.

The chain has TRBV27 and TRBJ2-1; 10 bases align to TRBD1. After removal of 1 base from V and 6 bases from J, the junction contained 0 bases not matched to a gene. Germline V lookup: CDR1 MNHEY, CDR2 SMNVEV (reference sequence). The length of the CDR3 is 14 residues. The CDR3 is CASSLWTGGNEQFF. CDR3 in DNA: TGTGCCAGCAGTTTATGGACAGGGGGCAATGAGCAGTTCTTC.

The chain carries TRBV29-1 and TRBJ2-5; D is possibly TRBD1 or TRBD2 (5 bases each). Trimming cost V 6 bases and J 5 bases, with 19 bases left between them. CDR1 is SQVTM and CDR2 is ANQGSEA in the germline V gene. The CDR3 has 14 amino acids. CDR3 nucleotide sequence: TGCAGCGTGGGGCCGGGGTTTGTCGGGGAGACCCAGTACTTC. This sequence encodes CSVGPGFVGETQYF.

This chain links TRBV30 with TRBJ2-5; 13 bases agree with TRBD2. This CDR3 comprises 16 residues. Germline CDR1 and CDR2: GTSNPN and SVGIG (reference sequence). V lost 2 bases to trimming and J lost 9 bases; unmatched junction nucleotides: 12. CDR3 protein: CAWSTGLAGSSEAQYF. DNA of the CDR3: TGTGCCTGGAGTACGGGACTAGCGGGATCCTCCGAGGCCCAGTACTTC.

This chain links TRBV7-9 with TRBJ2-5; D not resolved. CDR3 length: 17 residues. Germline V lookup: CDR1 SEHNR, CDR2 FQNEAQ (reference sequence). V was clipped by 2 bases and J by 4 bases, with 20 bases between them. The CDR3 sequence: CASSLSFSSPRRETQYF. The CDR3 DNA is TGTGCCAGCAGCTTAAGTTTTAGCAGCCCGAGGAGAGAGACCCAGTACTTC.

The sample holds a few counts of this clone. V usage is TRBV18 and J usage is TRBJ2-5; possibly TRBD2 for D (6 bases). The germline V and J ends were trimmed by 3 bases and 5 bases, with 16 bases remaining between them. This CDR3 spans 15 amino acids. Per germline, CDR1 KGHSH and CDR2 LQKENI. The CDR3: CASSPPAGRRETQYF. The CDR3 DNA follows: TGTGCCAGCTCACCCCCGGCGGGGCGTCGGGAGACCCAGTACTTC.

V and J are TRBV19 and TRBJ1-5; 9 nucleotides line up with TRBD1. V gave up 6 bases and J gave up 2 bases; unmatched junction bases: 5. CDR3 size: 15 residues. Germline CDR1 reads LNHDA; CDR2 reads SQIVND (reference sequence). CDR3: CASRDRGVGNQPQHF. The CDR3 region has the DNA TGTGCCAGTAGGGACAGGGGCGTCGGCAATCAGCCCCAGCATTTT.

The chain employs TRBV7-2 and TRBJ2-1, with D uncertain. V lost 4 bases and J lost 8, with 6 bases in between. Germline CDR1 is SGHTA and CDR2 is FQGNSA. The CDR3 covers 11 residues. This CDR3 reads CASSSVYEQFF. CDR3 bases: TGTGCCAGCAGCTCCGTTTATGAGCAGTTCTTC.